This T cell receptor (beta chain) is drawn from a study of control samples from healthy donors and cancer patients. This table comes from immunoSEQ multiplex PCR, and its TCRdb copy is limited to in-frame clones, with some not included. Its table records roughly 190,000 clones. The CDR3 loop spans 15 amino acids. Germline assignment: CDR1 SGHRS and CDR2 YFSETQ. V dropped 4 bases and J dropped 1 base, with 14 bases sitting between them. This sequence joins TRBV5-1 and TRBJ1-1, with D hard to call. The receptor was derived from a woman aged 25 to 39 in good health. The sequenced material came from blood. CDR3 nucleotides: TGCGCCAGCAGCCAGACTCAGCCTACGAACACTGAAGCTTTCTTT. This sequence encodes CASSQTQPTNTEAFF.